This section outlines one T cell receptor beta chain sequence together with its context. This sample is drawn from a study of identical twins. TCRdb passed the 5' RACE reads through MiXCR, listing each CDR3 protein once. This sample has around 690,000 distinct CDR3 sequences; 21% occur once, and the top ten carry about 4.3%. With 9 bases clipped from V and 6 bases from J, the junction kept 10 bases outside the gene matches. Germline-derived CDR1 and CDR2 are SGHRS and YFSETQ. The CDR3 length is 13 residues. These same records also appear under a second study, on T cells expressing NK-cell markers. That report notes: Several experiments confined sorting to alpha-beta TCR T cells with an anti-gamma-delta TCR antibody. Each of a handful of donors carried dominant NKG2C+ clonotypes accounting for about 1.0-7.5% of CD8+ T cells. These clonotypes additionally ranked first within the CD3+CD56-NKG2C+ fraction of a few donors.

The V and J genes are TRBV5-1 and TRBJ2-7, with TRBD1 matching 9 bases. The sequence came from a young woman in good health. Sample: PBMCs. CDR3 in amino acids: CATQGQGSREQYF. The DNA of the CDR3 is TGCGCCACCCAGGGACAGGGATCGCGCGAGCAGTACTTC. Supplemented by reference TRBV5-1 and TRBJ2-7, the full variable domain reads KAGVTQTPRYLIKTRGQQVTLSCSPISGHRSVSWYQQTPGQGLQFLFEYFSETQRNKGNFPGRFSGRQFSNSRSEMNVSTLELGDSALYLCATQGQGSREQYFGPGTRLTVT.